The subject of this entry is one TCR beta chain. The antigen is unknown. This sample stems from a study of cytomegalovirus exposure and HLA in healthy donors. The germline gives CDR1 SGHTA, CDR2 FQGNSA. Trimming removed 5 bases at V and 4 bases at J, with 18 bases between. The CDR3 is made up of 16 amino acids. The PCR had 60 Vbeta and 13 Jbeta primers. Only in-frame clones appear in the TCRdb table, and some are missing; sequencing was by immunoSEQ multiplex PCR. The profile shows more than 110,000 clones, around three quarters of them singletons. Donors sampled were nominally healthy, though unrecorded immune exposures were likely. Notes on the study in general: Further analysis was carried out later, and it showed several of the most significant clusters appearing linked to common viral pathogens. The study found most TCR sequences rare, yet found some public TCRs in many donors.

The material sequenced was PBMCs. The chain joins TRBV7-2 to TRBJ2-1; TRBD2 might be the D (6 bases). The TCR originated in a man aged 40-49 years in good health and CMV-seropositive. The CDR3 sequence: CASSSQWGVLYNEQFF. For the CDR3, the DNA is TGTGCCAGCAGCAGCCAATGGGGGGTCTTATACAATGAGCAGTTCTTC. Full variable domain (missing parts from reference TRBV7-2 and TRBJ2-1): GAGVSQSPSNKVTEKGKDVELRCDPISGHTALYWYRQSLGQGLEFLIYFQGNSAPDKSGLPSDRFSAERTGGSVSTLTIQRTQQEDSAVYLCASSSQWGVLYNEQFFGPGTRLTVL.